The 23 T cell receptor beta chains below come from one sample, sequenced in a study of cytomegalovirus exposure and HLA in healthy donors. Primers included in the PCR were 60 Vbeta and 13 Jbeta primers. Some clones are missing from TCRdb's copy, which holds only in-frame ones; the method was immunoSEQ multiplex PCR. Altogether hundreds of thousands of clones are present, 65% to 85% being singletons, with the ten largest covering roughly 0.71%. Sample: PBMCs. These receptors came from a boy under 10 years old in good health and CMV-seronegative.

This clone was seen a single time. The chain recombines TRBV21-1 with TRBJ2-6; TRBD1, the table's D call, lacks a check against the DNA. TRBV21-1 is reported as a pseudogene. This CDR3 has 20 residues. The CDR3 region is CASSKALCGTGGSGANVLTF. In DNA, the CDR3 is TGTGCCAGCAGCAAAGCGCTTTGCGGGACAGGGGGCTCTGGGGCCAACGTCCTGACTTTC.

The J gene is TRBJ1-5, the V gene TRBV29-1; D is unresolved. V lost 0 bases and J lost 2, with 8 bases in between. The CDR3 covers 14 residues. Per the germline V gene, CDR1 is SQVTM and CDR2 is ANQGSEA. The CDR3 is CSVEEEAGNQPQHF. CDR3 DNA: TGCAGCGTTGAAGAGGAGGCGGGCAATCAGCCCCAGCATTTT.

The chain employs TRBV29-1 and TRBJ1-1; D is unclear. Germline V gene data show CDR1 as SQVTM and CDR2 as ANQGSEA. There are 13 residues in the CDR3. Deletions cut 3 bases from V and 1 base from J, with 9 bases between. The CDR3 sequence: CSVEGRTNTEAFF. The DNA for the CDR3 is TGCAGCGTTGAGGGCCGAACGAACACTGAAGCTTTCTTT. Complete variable domain (other parts from reference TRBV29-1 and TRBJ1-1): SAVISQKPSRDICQRGTSLTIQCQVDSQVTMMFWYRQQPGQSLTLIATANQGSEATYESGFVIDKFPISRPNLTFSTLTVSNMSPEDSSIYLCSVEGRTNTEAFFGQGTRLTVV.

In its sample, this clone was seen once. This chain joins TRBV29-1 and TRBJ2-5, with TRBD2 identical over 10 bases. Germline V gene sequence: CDR1 SQVTM, CDR2 ANQGSEA. CDR3 size: 19 residues. The V segment lost 0 bases and the J segment 0 bases; nucleotides outside the gene matches: 13. The CDR3 spells CSVEDLQLAGAEYQETQYF. The CDR3 DNA reads as TGCAGCGTTGAAGATCTTCAGCTAGCGGGGGCAGAGTACCAAGAGACCCAGTACTTC. Drawing the rest from reference TRBV29-1 and TRBJ2-5, the complete variable domain is SAVISQKPSRDICQRGTSLTIQCQVDSQVTMMFWYRQQPGQSLTLIATANQGSEATYESGFVIDKFPISRPNLTFSTLTVSNMSPEDSSIYLCSVEDLQLAGAEYQETQYFGPGTRLLVL.

This chain uses TRBV29-1 with TRBJ1-2, with D hard to call. CDR3 length: 13 amino acids. Between the trimmed V and J ends, which lost 0 bases and 4 bases, there was a span of 9 bases. CDR1 is SQVTM, CDR2 ANQGSEA, per germline. In nucleotides, the CDR3 is TGCAGCGTTGAAGATCAGGCACCCTATGGCTACACCTTC. Its protein product is CSVEDQAPYGYTF. The full variable domain, in which reference TRBV29-1 and TRBJ1-2 provide the parts outside the CDR3, is SAVISQKPSRDICQRGTSLTIQCQVDSQVTMMFWYRQQPGQSLTLIATANQGSEATYESGFVIDKFPISRPNLTFSTLTVSNMSPEDSSIYLCSVEDQAPYGYTFGSGTRLTVV.

The CDR3 protein is CASSSLTSGLALQETQYF. The CDR3 bases are TGTGCCAGCAGTTCCCTAACCTCCGGACTAGCGTTACAAGAGACCCAGTACTTC. The V and J genes are TRBV27 and TRBJ2-5, with 9 bases fitting TRBD2. Germline lookup yields CDR1 MNHEY and CDR2 SMNVEV (reference sequence). The CDR3 covers 18 residues. With 4 bases clipped from V and 2 bases from J, the junction kept 14 bases outside the gene matches.

The rearrangement joins TRBV27 to TRBJ1-2; D is unclear. The germline V gene has CDR1 MNHEY and CDR2 SMNVEV (reference sequence). Trimming shortened V by 3 bases and J by 5 bases, and 13 bases separated the two germline ends. The CDR3 is made up of 14 amino acids. CDR3 sequence (DNA): TGTGCCAGCAGTTTCGGAGGGAACCTTTATGGCTACACCTTC. Translating it yields CASSFGGNLYGYTF.

The genes are TRBV5-4 and TRBJ1-4; 9 bases match TRBD1. V lost 4 bases to trimming and J lost 8 bases; unmatched junction nucleotides: 6. This CDR3 is built from 14 residues. The germline gives CDR1 SGHNT, CDR2 YYREEE (reference sequence). CDR3 DNA sequence: TGTGCCAGCAGCGTGACAGGGGGACGGGAAAAACTGTTTTTT. It encodes CASSVTGGREKLFF.

The rearrangement links TRBV27 to TRBJ2-1; D remains ambiguous. CDR1 is MNHEY, CDR2 SMNVEV, per germline (reference sequence). The V end was cut by 4 bases, the J end by 5 bases, with 6 bases between. The CDR3 is 12 amino acids. The chain's CDR3 is CASSYRDNEQFF. The CDR3 nucleotides read TGTGCCAGCAGTTACCGGGACAATGAGCAGTTCTTC.

The rearrangement links TRBV30 to TRBJ2-2, with TRBD2 identical over 12 bases. The CDR3 sequence is 17 residues long. The V gene end was trimmed by 3 bases and the J gene end by 3 bases; junction bases not matched to a gene: 8. Per germline, CDR1 GTSNPN and CDR2 SVGIG (reference sequence). The CDR3 is CAWRIRLAGEDTGELFF. The CDR3 DNA follows: TGTGCCTGGAGAATCAGACTAGCGGGGGAGGACACCGGGGAGCTGTTTTTT.

Worth noting for this clone: Mismatch with germline at one junction end may stem from a read error. This chain uses TRBV6-5 with TRBJ2-1; 9 nucleotides align to TRBD2. There are 15 residues in the CDR3. Looked up from germline, CDR1 is MNHEY and CDR2 is SVGAGI. The CDR3, as DNA: TGTGCCAGCAGTTCTCCTAGCGGGGCCTATAATGAGCAGTTCTTC. It encodes CASSSPSGAYNEQFF.

The chain joins TRBV19 to TRBJ2-1; 7 bases fit TRBD1. The CDR3 runs to 13 residues. Germline V gene lookup returns CDR1 LNHDA and CDR2 SQIVND (reference sequence). The V and J ends lost 1 base and 6 bases, in that order; junction bases with no gene match: 0. CDR3 residues: CASSIGTGNEQFF. DNA for the CDR3: TGTGCCAGTAGTATAGGGACAGGCAATGAGCAGTTCTTC.

This chain uses TRBV18 with TRBJ1-4; D is uncertain. V dropped 3 bases and J dropped 4 bases, with 9 bases sitting between them. The CDR3 extends over 14 amino acids. The germline gives CDR1 KGHSH, CDR2 LQKENI. Here the CDR3 reads CASSPGSSNEKLFF. CDR3 sequence (DNA): TGTGCCAGCTCACCGGGCAGCAGTAATGAAAAACTGTTTTTT.

V gene TRBV7-2 combines with J gene TRBJ2-3; maybe TRBD2 (6 bases). Germline assignment: CDR1 SGHTA and CDR2 FQGNSA. Trimming pared 5 bases from V and 0 bases from J, leaving 21 bases between. CDR3 size: 18 residues. CDR3 loop: CASSPWTASVYSTDTQYF. The DNA for the CDR3 is TGTGCCAGCAGCCCTTGGACGGCTAGCGTATATAGCACAGATACGCAGTATTTT.

The chain couples TRBV19 to TRBJ1-2; D gene uncertain. Germline assignment: CDR1 LNHDA and CDR2 SQIVND (reference sequence). CDR3 size: 14 residues. V dropped 5 bases and J dropped 6 bases, with 16 bases sitting between them. CDR3 in amino acids: CASSFRDGGDGYTF. For the CDR3, the DNA is TGTGCCAGTAGTTTCCGAGACGGCGGGGATGGCTACACCTTC.

The chain uses TRBV19 and TRBJ1-1; 10 bases are shared with TRBD1. The CDR3 runs 14 residues. Germline V gives CDR1 LNHDA, CDR2 SQIVND (reference sequence). Losses at the gene ends were 5 bases for V and 5 bases for J; bases not matched to a gene: 5. CDR3 bases: TGTGCCAGTAGTGTGGACAGGGGGAGTACTGAAGCTTTCTTT. This encodes CASSVDRGSTEAFF.

The gene calls are TRBV7-9 and TRBJ1-2; tentatively, D is TRBD1 (6 bases). Germline CDR1 is SEHNR and CDR2 is FQNEAQ (reference sequence). The CDR3 is 15 residues long. Trimming took off 0 bases at V and 0 bases at J, with 8 bases between the two ends. The CDR3 loop reads CASSLAQGANYGYTF. CDR3 nucleotides: TGTGCCAGCAGCTTAGCACAGGGTGCTAACTATGGCTACACCTTC.

The chain uses TRBV6-1 and TRBJ1-2, with 7 bases identical to TRBD1. Germline-derived CDR1 and CDR2 are MNHNS and SASEGT. There are 13 residues in the CDR3. With V trimmed by 5 bases and J by 8 bases, 8 bases remained unmatched. The CDR3 DNA sequence: TGTGCCAGCAGTCCTGACAGGGTTGGAGGCTACACCTTC. It specifies CASSPDRVGGYTF.

This clone was picked up one time. The chain joins TRBV6-5 to TRBJ2-5, with a tentative D call TRBD2 (6 bases). Near its end, the DNA agrees better with TRBJ2-7, so the J call may be wrong. Looked up from germline, CDR1 is MNHEY and CDR2 is SVGAGI. The CDR3 consists of 15 residues. CDR3 coding DNA: TGTGCCAGCAGTTACGTTGGGGGAGGAGGCTACGAGCAGTACTTC. It codes for CASSYVGGGGYEQYF.

This clone was counted between two and nine times. This sequence joins TRBV1 and TRBJ1-5. TRBV1 corresponds to a pseudogene. This CDR3 is 15 amino acids long. The CDR3 bases are TGCACCAGCAGCCAAGAGAGGGTTCAGGTTCAGCCCCAGCATTTT. It translates to CTSSQERVQVQPQHF.

CDR3 loop: CASTLVGLAADTQYF. The CDR3, as DNA: TGTGCCAGCACCCTGGTGGGCCTTGCCGCAGATACGCAGTATTTT. The chain recombines TRBV27 with TRBJ2-3, with D unclear. Trimming pared 7 bases from V and 4 bases from J, leaving 18 bases between. CDR1 and CDR2 from the germline V gene are MNHEY and SMNVEV (reference sequence). CDR3 length: 15 amino acids.

V and J are TRBV5-1 and TRBJ2-1, with 9 bases lining up with TRBD1. Per germline, CDR1 SGHRS and CDR2 YFSETQ. V gave up 4 bases and J gave up 7 bases; unmatched junction bases: 6. The CDR3 length is 14 residues. CDR3 protein: CASSTAGTGNEQFF. CDR3 nucleotides: TGCGCCAGCAGCACAGCCGGGACAGGGAATGAGCAGTTCTTC.

The chain has TRBV19 and TRBJ2-7; 7 positions match TRBD1. V was clipped by 5 bases and J by 1 base; unmatched bases: 2. Germline V gives CDR1 LNHDA, CDR2 SQIVND (reference sequence). The CDR3 contains 13 residues. As DNA, the CDR3 is TGTGCCAGTAGTGTACAGGGGTCCTACGAGCAGTACTTC. Its translation is CASSVQGSYEQYF.